These 25 T cell receptor beta chains were sequenced from one sample in a study of T cells in Graves' hyperthyroidism and ophthalmopathy. RNA transcripts served as the template for amplifying TCR beta CDR3 regions. HTBI primers drove first-round RT-PCR of the TCR CDR3. TCRdb used MiXCR to reprocess the multiplex PCR reads, holding one entry per CDR3 protein. The sample yields fewer than 650,000 distinct CDR3 sequences, around 15% seen once. Sequenced material: blood. These receptors came from a woman aged 40 to 50 with Graves' hyperthyroidism.

The chain links TRBV11-2 to TRBJ1-2, with D possibly matching TRBD1 (6 bases). Germline-derived CDR1 and CDR2 are SGHAT and FQNNGV. The germline V and J ends were trimmed by 4 bases and 5 bases, with 14 bases remaining between them. The CDR3 is made up of 14 amino acids. CDR3 protein: CASSSNQGGYGYTF. The DNA of the CDR3 is TGTGCCAGCAGCTCGAACCAAGGGGGGTATGGCTACACCTTC.

This clonotype has just a few counts. This chain links TRBV20-1 with TRBJ1-2, with D possibly TRBD1 on 6 matching bases. This CDR3 has 12 residues. Trimming left V 3 bases short and J 7 bases short, with 12 bases between. Germline assignment: CDR1 DFQATT and CDR2 SNEGSKA (reference sequence). CDR3 sequence (DNA): TGCAGTGCTAGTTCAGGGGCTTTTGGCTACACCTTC. Protein: CSASSGAFGYTF.

This clonotype showed up many times. The chain recombines TRBV20-1 with TRBJ2-1; TRBD1 is a possible D gene (6 bases). CDR3 size: 16 residues. The germline CDR1 and CDR2 sequences are DFQATT and SNEGSKA (reference sequence). Trimming took 0 bases from V and 3 from J, leaving 15 bases between them. The CDR3 nucleotides are TGCAGTGCTAGAGATCGCAGGGGTGGGTTCTACAATGAGCAGTTCTTC. Translation gives CSARDRRGGFYNEQFF.

This clonotype was seen more than once but under ten times. The V gene is TRBV29-1, the J gene TRBJ2-7; unclear D gene. This CDR3 spans 13 amino acids. With 4 bases removed from V and 5 bases from J, the gap between germline ends came to 15 bases. Per the germline V gene, CDR1 is SQVTM and CDR2 is ANQGSEA. CDR3 DNA sequence: TGCAGCGTTGGGAGCTTTCTCCTCCACGAGCAGTACTTC. Its protein product is CSVGSFLLHEQYF.

This clonotype has at least ten counts. A junction end diverges from the germline sequence, so it may reflect a read error. J is TRBJ2-7 and V is TRBV27; 8 nucleotides match TRBD1. This CDR3 region has 14 residues. Germline values: CDR1 MNHEY, CDR2 SMNVEV (reference sequence). CDR3 sequence (DNA): TGTACCAGCAGTTACACAGGGGGTTCCTACGAGCAGTACTTC. It translates to CTSSYTGGSYEQYF.

This clonotype was detected many times. The J gene is TRBJ2-1, the V gene TRBV18; TRBD2 aligns across 12 bases. The germline CDR1 and CDR2 sequences are KGHSH and LQKENI. Germline trimming cut 8 bases from V and 7 bases from J; bases unmatched to any gene: 6. The CDR3 is 14 amino acids. CDR3 nucleotides: TGTGCCAGCACTCTAGCGGGAGGGATGAATGAGCAGTTCTTC. This gives the protein CASTLAGGMNEQFF. The variable domain in full, with the rest retrieved from reference TRBV18 and TRBJ2-1, is NAGVMQNPRHLVRRRGQEARLRCSPMKGHSHVYWYRQLPEEGLKFMVYLQKENIIDESGMPKERFSAEFPKEGPSILRIQQVVRGDSAAYFCASTLAGGMNEQFFGPGTRLTVL.

This clonotype appeared a few times. This rearrangement joins TRBV20-1 to TRBJ2-1; TRBD2 agrees at 8 bases. Unmatched junction bases numbered 14, after V lost 0 bases and J lost 10 bases. This CDR3 contains 16 residues. Per the germline V gene, CDR1 is DFQATT and CDR2 is SNEGSKA (reference sequence). In DNA form, the CDR3 reads TGCAGTGCTAGAGATAGAAGGACTAGCTATTTCCAGGAGCAGTTCTTC. Its protein product is CSARDRRTSYFQEQFF.

This clonotype was counted only a few times. The chain combines TRBV7-3 with TRBJ2-2; 7 bases match TRBD2. Trimming took 5 bases from V and 1 from J; bases not matched to a gene: 7. CDR1 and CDR2 (germline): SGHTA, FQGTGA. The CDR3 has 16 residues. The CDR3 loop is CASSLQAGVNTGELFF. The CDR3 region has the DNA TGTGCCAGCAGCCTTCAGGCGGGGGTGAACACCGGGGAGCTGTTTTTT.

This clonotype was counted ten times or more. The V and J genes are TRBV3-1 and TRBJ1-1; D uncertain. Germline V gives CDR1 LGHDT, CDR2 YNNKEL (reference sequence). The V end was cut by 4 bases, the J end by 0 bases, with 3 bases between. This CDR3 comprises 12 residues. The CDR3 is CASSLMNTEAFF. The CDR3 DNA reads TGTGCCAGCAGCCTGATGAACACTGAAGCTTTCTTT.

This clonotype was picked up many times. The rearrangement joins TRBV5-1 to TRBJ2-1, with TRBD2 matching over 8 bases. With V trimmed by 6 bases and J by 7 bases, 12 bases remained unmatched. From germline, CDR1 is SGHRS and CDR2 YFSETQ. CDR3 length equals 15 residues. The CDR3 spells CASKPAGGGFNEQFF. CDR3 DNA sequence: TGCGCCAGCAAGCCGGCCGGGGGGGGCTTTAATGAGCAGTTCTTC.

Points on this clonotype: One base away lies a much larger clone, so this may be a sequencing read error. The V and J genes are TRBV29-1 and TRBJ2-1; TRBD2 matches at 8 bases. The CDR3 is 15 amino acids. V shed 7 bases and J 6 bases; nucleotides not matched to a gene: 14. Looked up from germline, CDR1 is SQVTM and CDR2 is ANQGSEA. The CDR3 nucleotides read TGCAGCGCTGGGTTGGCGAGCGGGAGCTTCAATGAGCAGTTCTTC. It yields the protein CSAGLASGSFNEQFF.

This clonotype was counted many times. The chain recombines TRBV6-6 with TRBJ2-1, with 12 bases lining up with TRBD2. Germline trimming cut 2 bases from V and 5 bases from J; bases unmatched to any gene: 10. Germline V gives CDR1 MNHNY, CDR2 SVGAGI (reference sequence). The CDR3 totals 18 residues. The CDR3 coding sequence is TGTGCCAGCAGTTACAGGCTAGCGGGAGGGCCAATCAACAATGAGCAGTTCTTC. Its translation: CASSYRLAGGPINNEQFF.

This clonotype showed up many times. V is TRBV12-3 or TRBV12-4 and J is TRBJ2-1; TRBD2 agrees at 15 bases. With V trimmed by 3 bases and J by 11 bases, 5 bases remained unmatched. This CDR3 has 15 amino acids. Here the CDR3 reads CASSLMGTSGRQQFF. DNA for the CDR3: TGTGCCAGCAGTTTGATGGGGACTAGCGGGAGGCAGCAGTTCTTC.

The J gene is TRBJ1-6, the V gene TRBV28; TRBD1 might be the D (5 bases). CDR3 length: 15 amino acids. Germline CDR1 MDHEN, CDR2 SYDVKM. V shed 8 bases and J shed 0 bases, with 11 bases lying between them. The CDR3 loop is CASEKGFSYNSPLHF. CDR3 nucleotide sequence: TGTGCCAGCGAGAAGGGGTTCTCCTATAATTCACCCCTCCACTTT.

J is TRBJ1-4 and V is TRBV5-6; 11 bases agree with TRBD1. CDR3 size: 17 residues. V lost 2 bases to trimming and J lost 10 bases; unmatched junction nucleotides: 13. CDR1 is SGHDT and CDR2 is YYEEEE in the germline V gene. The CDR3 DNA sequence: TGTGCCAGCAGCTTCGGACAGGGGGCGAAGAGTGGTGGAAAACTGTTTTTT. It is translated as CASSFGQGAKSGGKLFF. Full variable domain (rest looked up from reference TRBV5-6 and TRBJ1-4): DAGVTQSPTHLIKTRGQQVTLRCSPKSGHDTVSWYQQALGQGPQFIFQYYEEEERQRGNFPDRFSGHQFPNYSSELNVNALLLGDSALYLCASSFGQGAKSGGKLFFGSGTQLSVL.

This clonotype was observed at least ten times. The chain combines TRBV30 with TRBJ1-1, with D uncertain. The CDR3 spans 14 residues. The germline V and J ends were trimmed by 4 bases and 1 base, with 13 bases remaining between them. Germline V gene lookup returns CDR1 GTSNPN and CDR2 SVGIG (reference sequence). In DNA form, the CDR3 reads TGTGCCTGGATTCTTGCAGATTGGAACACTGAAGCTTTCTTT. Residues: CAWILADWNTEAFF. Combining the CDR3 with reference TRBV30 and TRBJ1-1 gives the whole variable domain SQTIHQWPATLVQPVGSPLSLECTVEGTSNPNLYWYRQAAGRGLQLLFYSVGIGQISSEVPQNLSASRPQDRQFILSSKKLLLSDSGFYLCAWILADWNTEAFFGQGTRLTVV.

This clonotype was recorded only once. The chain carries TRBV20-1 and TRBJ1-1, with D possibly being TRBD1 (6 bases). Germline V gives CDR1 DFQATT, CDR2 SNEGSKA (reference sequence). CDR3 length: 14 residues. Trimming took 6 bases from V and 1 from J, leaving 15 bases between them. The CDR3 protein is CSAETGGANTEAFF. CDR3 in DNA: TGCAGTGCCGAAACGGGGGGCGCGAACACTGAAGCTTTCTTT.

This clonotype was recorded a few times. The V and J genes are TRBV6-1 and TRBJ2-7, with D perhaps matching TRBD2 (5 bases). Germline V CDR1 and CDR2: MNHNS, SASEGT. Deletions cut 4 bases from V and 7 bases from J, with 14 bases between. This CDR3 contains 13 residues. CDR3 sequence reads: CASSGTGLGEQYF. CDR3 coding DNA: TGTGCCAGCAGTGGGACTGGGCTGGGAGAGCAGTACTTC.

This clonotype appeared many times. The chain has TRBV28 and TRBJ1-5; no firm D call. Germline V CDR1 and CDR2: MDHEN, SYDVKM. With 2 bases removed from V and 11 bases from J, the gap between germline ends came to 13 bases. The CDR3 has 13 residues. The CDR3 is CASSLANLGAQHF. As DNA, the CDR3 is TGTGCCAGCAGTTTAGCCAACCTGGGCGCCCAGCATTTT.

This clonotype was counted a few times. V is TRBV12-3 or TRBV12-4 and J is TRBJ2-7; 11 positions match TRBD1. CDR3 length equals 15 residues. V gave up 6 bases and J gave up 2 bases; unmatched junction bases: 6. Here the CDR3 DNA reads TGTGCCAGCAGAACCGGGACAGGGGGAGCCTACGAGCAGTACTTC. This encodes CASRTGTGGAYEQYF.

This clonotype was seen a single time. Since no conserved phenylalanine or tryptophan closes the CDR3, a read error is the likely cause. CDR3 protein: CASSLGGGSYNEQFI. Here the CDR3 DNA reads TGTGCCAGCAGCTTAGGCGGGGGTTCCTACAATGAGCAGTTCATC. The chain is built from TRBV13 and TRBJ2-1, with D maybe TRBD2 (6 bases). Trimming left V 0 bases short and J 1 base short, with 7 bases between. Germline lookup yields CDR1 PRHDT and CDR2 FYEKMQ (reference sequence). The CDR3 is 15 residues long.

This clonotype was detected a few times. J is TRBJ2-1 and V is TRBV5-1; 7 nucleotides agree with TRBD2. The germline gives CDR1 SGHRS, CDR2 YFSETQ. The length of the CDR3 is 16 residues. With V trimmed by 4 bases and J by 0 bases, 7 bases remained unmatched. The CDR3 DNA follows: TGCGCCAGCAGCATGTCTAGCGGTAGCTCCTACAATGAGCAGTTCTTC. This codes for CASSMSSGSSYNEQFF.

The V call is TRBV4-2, the J call TRBJ1-3; tentatively, D is TRBD1 (6 bases). CDR1 and CDR2 from the germline V gene are LGHNA and YNFKEQ. The V and J ends lost 4 bases and 2 bases respectively, with 15 bases between them. This CDR3 is 16 amino acids long. The CDR3 DNA reads TGTGCCAGCAGCCCGGCGGGTCGGGGGCCTGGAAACACCATATATTTT. It codes for CASSPAGRGPGNTIYF.

This clonotype was counted between two and nine times. The V and J genes are TRBV5-1 and TRBJ2-1, with 9 bases identical to TRBD2. This CDR3 has 16 amino acids. Germline V gives CDR1 SGHRS, CDR2 YFSETQ. V lost 0 bases, J lost 7 bases, and 8 bases stayed unmatched. CDR3 coding DNA: TGCGCCAGCAGCTTGGAAATCGCGGGAGGGGGGAATGAGCAGTTCTTC. Protein sequence: CASSLEIAGGGNEQFF.

Many counts were recorded for this clonotype. The CDR3 DNA follows: TGCAGTGCAGAAACAGGGGGCACTGAAGCTTTCTTT. Amino acid sequence: CSAETGGTEAFF. The V call is TRBV20-1, the J call TRBJ1-1; TRBD1 agrees at 8 bases. CDR1 and CDR2 from the germline V gene are DFQATT and SNEGSKA (reference sequence). Trimming took 6 bases from V and 4 from J; bases not matched to a gene: 4. The CDR3 loop spans 12 amino acids.